This TCR beta chain emerged from a study of blood T cell repertoires in COVID-19. Study background: Samples taken during acute and convalescent COVID-19 were collected in the United States, Italy and Spain. In each case, the material was cDNA or gDNA derived from T cells, B-cell-depleted T cells, or PBMCs.

The CDR3 consists of 15 residues. V dropped 6 bases and J dropped 5; count of bases not matched to a gene: 9. Germline V CDR1 and CDR2: LNHDA, SQIVND (reference sequence). Original processing notes: Nucleated cell counts were estimated from reference gene primer amplification. TCRdb's copy holds only in-frame clones and misses some; the assay was immunoSEQ multiplex PCR. V, J and clone size were drawn from that table, and D and trimming were deduced from the DNA. The sample records more than 95,000 clones, roughly nine tenths being singletons. The rearrangement uses TRBV19 and TRBJ1-5; 8 bases are shared with TRBD1. This clonotype was obtained from a human donor in a cohort sampled during active COVID-19. The sequenced material came from peripheral blood. Written as DNA, the CDR3 is TGTGCCAGTAGGGATACCGGGACAGGCCATCAGCCCCAGCATTTT. Its protein is CASRDTGTGHQPQHF.